The source of this TCR beta chain is a study of cytomegalovirus exposure and HLA in healthy donors. This table comes from immunoSEQ multiplex PCR, and its TCRdb copy is limited to in-frame clones, with some not included. This sample has around 95,000 clones; about 85% occur once, and the top ten carry roughly 22%. This TCR derives from a man younger than 35 in good health and CMV-seropositive. Sample: PBMCs.

This chain's CDR3 is CASSFQATTGGLEAFF. The CDR3 region has the DNA TGTGCCAGCAGCTTTCAGGCAACGACAGGGGGGCTTGAAGCTTTCTTT. V and J are TRBV7-9 and TRBJ1-1; 9 positions match TRBD1. CDR1 is SEHNR and CDR2 is FQNEAQ in the germline V gene (reference sequence). The CDR3 is 16 residues long. V lost 3 bases and J lost 7; bases outside the gene matches: 12.